Shown below are 10 T cell receptor beta chains from a single sample sequenced in a study of blood T cell repertoires in COVID-19. TCRdb keeps only in-frame clones here, not all; method: immunoSEQ multiplex PCR. The table shows 150,000 to 200,000 clones, with 88% occurring only once. The sample consisted of peripheral blood. Receptors were obtained from an older man with active or convalescent COVID-19.

The rearrangement uses TRBV24-1 and TRBJ1-2; 7 bases are a match to TRBD1. The germline gives CDR1 KGHDR, CDR2 SFDVKD. The CDR3 consists of 17 residues. V shed 4 bases, J shed 5 bases, and the junction held 15 bases outside the gene matches. This CDR3 reads CATSDRGPGGFSYGYTF. The CDR3 coding sequence is TGTGCCACCAGTGACCGGGGCCCAGGGGGTTTTTCGTATGGCTACACCTTC.

This clone appeared a few times. The rearrangement joins TRBV6-2 or TRBV6-3 to TRBJ2-7; D gene uncertain. CDR3 length equals 14 residues. V lost 5 bases, J lost 0 bases, and 11 bases lay in between. Germline V gives CDR1 MNHEY, CDR2 SVGEGT. CDR3 amino acids: CASSPTTNSYEQYF. The CDR3 bases are TGTGCCAGCAGTCCCACAACAAACTCCTACGAGCAGTACTTC.

This clone was recorded once. The chain couples TRBV28 to TRBJ2-5; D gene unclear. V lost 6 bases and J lost 5, with 10 bases in between. The V gene's germline CDR1 is MDHEN and CDR2 SYDVKM. The length of the CDR3 is 12 residues. The CDR3 sequence is CASRFGVETQYF. CDR3 DNA: TGTGCCAGCAGATTCGGTGTGGAGACCCAGTACTTC.

The chain couples TRBV4-3 to TRBJ1-2; 7 bases fit TRBD1. V trimming: 0 bases; J trimming: 7 bases; junction bases outside the gene matches: 8. Germline V CDR1 and CDR2: LGHNA, YSLEER. The CDR3 contains 15 residues. DNA of the CDR3: TGCGCCAGCAGCCAAGATCTTGGCAGGGGGATTGGCTACACCTTC. Residues: CASSQDLGRGIGYTF.

There are a few counts of this clone. The chain combines TRBV7-2 with TRBJ2-1; TRBD2 agrees at 10 bases. This CDR3 is 16 amino acids long. The J segment lost 8 bases and the V segment lost 5 bases, leaving 12 bases of the junction unmatched. The V gene's germline CDR1 is SGHTA and CDR2 FQGNSA. Here the CDR3 DNA reads TGTGCCAGCAGCCCCGGCGGCCTAGCGGGAGTGTATGAGCAGTTCTTC. It yields the protein CASSPGGLAGVYEQFF. Based on the CDR3 plus reference TRBV7-2 and TRBJ2-1, the full variable domain is GAGVSQSPSNKVTEKGKDVELRCDPISGHTALYWYRQSLGQGLEFLIYFQGNSAPDKSGLPSDRFSAERTGGSVSTLTIQRTQQEDSAVYLCASSPGGLAGVYEQFFGPGTRLTVL.

This clone showed up just once. The chain is built from TRBV27 and TRBJ2-5, with 9 bases identical to TRBD2. Germline values: CDR1 MNHEY, CDR2 SMNVEV (reference sequence). This CDR3 has 16 amino acids. J was trimmed by 5 bases and V by 5 bases; bases with no gene match: 12. CDR3 bases: TGTGCCAGCAGTCCCTGGGCGGGGGGGCTCCAGGAGACCCAGTACTTC. It translates to CASSPWAGGLQETQYF.

V gene TRBV18 combines with J gene TRBJ2-1, with TRBD2 as a possible D gene (5 bases). The germline CDR1 and CDR2 sequences are KGHSH and LQKENI. This CDR3 contains 12 residues. Trimming removed 3 bases from V and 8 bases from J, with 8 bases in between. The CDR3 sequence is CASSPTEDEQFF. The CDR3 bases are TGTGCCAGCTCACCGACGGAGGATGAGCAGTTCTTC.

This clone came up a few times. The rearrangement links TRBV7-9 to TRBJ2-3, with TRBD2 matching 8 bases. CDR1 and CDR2 from the germline V gene are SEHNR and FQNEAQ (reference sequence). Trimming cost V 5 bases and J 3 bases; bases outside gene matches: 10. The CDR3 is 16 amino acids. Written as DNA, the CDR3 is TGTGCCAGCAGCCTCTTCGGGGGGGTAGGGACAGATACGCAGTATTTT. Protein product: CASSLFGGVGTDTQYF.

This chain connects TRBV19 to TRBJ1-6, with a possible D match to TRBD1 (6 bases). CDR3 length equals 15 residues. The germline V and J ends were trimmed by 9 bases and 3 bases, with 15 bases remaining between them. The germline gives CDR1 LNHDA, CDR2 SQIVND (reference sequence). This CDR3 reads CASTPKGGYNSPLHF. Written as DNA, the CDR3 is TGTGCCAGCACCCCTAAAGGGGGCTATAATTCACCCCTCCACTTT.

V gene TRBV5-1 combines with J gene TRBJ2-7; TRBD2 matches 10 bases. This CDR3 region has 15 residues. Germline V gene lookup returns CDR1 SGHRS and CDR2 YFSETQ. The V and J ends lost 0 bases and 4 bases, in that order; junction bases with no gene match: 4. CDR3 residues: CASSLEASGSYEQYF. In DNA form, the CDR3 reads TGCGCCAGCAGCTTGGAGGCTAGCGGGAGTTACGAGCAGTACTTC.